This T cell receptor beta chain was captured in a study of cytomegalovirus exposure and HLA in healthy donors. Study-level results: Later on, a genetic analysis was performed. It linked a missense variant in DCLRE1C with V- and J-gene trimming of TCR beta. Productive status was seen about 90% or about 30% of the time for most TCR beta V segments in an earlier analysis.

This clone has only a few counts. Antigen: not known. Germline values: CDR1 GTSNPN, CDR2 SVGIG (reference sequence). CDR3 length: 15 residues. V lost 3 bases to trimming and J lost 4 bases; unmatched junction nucleotides: 10. PCR primers comprised 60 Vbeta and 13 Jbeta primers. The assay was immunoSEQ multiplex PCR, and TCRdb's table has in-frame clones only and misses some. This table has 150,000 to 200,000 clones, 65% to 70% appearing once. The chain is built from TRBV30 and TRBJ2-5; the match to TRBD2 covers 8 bases. The sequence derives from a man aged 25 to 40 in good health and CMV-seropositive. Sequences were obtained from PBMCs. The CDR3 sequence is CAWRLGLAGGETQYF. The DNA of the CDR3 is TGTGCCTGGAGGCTAGGACTAGCTGGGGGAGAGACCCAGTACTTC.